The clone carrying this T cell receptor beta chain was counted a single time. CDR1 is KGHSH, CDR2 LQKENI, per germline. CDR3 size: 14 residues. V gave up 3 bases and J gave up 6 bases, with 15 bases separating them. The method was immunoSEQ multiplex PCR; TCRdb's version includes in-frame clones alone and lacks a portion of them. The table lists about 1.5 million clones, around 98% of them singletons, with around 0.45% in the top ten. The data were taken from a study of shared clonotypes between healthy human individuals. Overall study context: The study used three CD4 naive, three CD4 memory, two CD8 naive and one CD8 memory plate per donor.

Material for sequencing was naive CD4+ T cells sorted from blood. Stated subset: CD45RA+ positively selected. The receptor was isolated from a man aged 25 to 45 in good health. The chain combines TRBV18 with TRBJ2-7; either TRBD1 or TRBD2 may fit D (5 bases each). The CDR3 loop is CASSPGGMDGEQYF. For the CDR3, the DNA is TGTGCCAGCTCACCTGGGGGTATGGACGGCGAGCAGTACTTC.